The clone carrying this T cell receptor (beta chain) has a handful of counts. Its target is unknown. This record comes from a study of T cell repertoires in cytomegalovirus infection. Study summary: CMV infection together with matching HLA type was indicated by public TCR beta signatures. Points from the study as a whole: HLA-C-restricted CMV-specific TCR beta clonotypes prevailed in the ex vivo response. Individuals carrying CMV plus the relevant HLA were identified by cumulative frequency of public TCR beta families.

Using its own MiXCR run on the reads, TCRdb lists one record per CDR3 protein. The table shows fewer than 350,000 distinct CDR3 sequences, with approximately 9.5% occurring only once. CDR3 size: 13 residues. V gave up 4 bases and J gave up 4 bases, with 13 bases separating them. Germline V gives CDR1 DFQATT, CDR2 SNEGSKA (reference sequence). The chain joins TRBV20-1 to TRBJ1-2, with D tentatively TRBD1 (5 bases). The clonotype was recovered from a human donor in good health (CMV status not recorded). Some clones in this sample may be carry-over from other donors' samples. Sequencing was carried out using PBMCs. CDR3 sequence (DNA): TGCAGTGCTACCCGGGACCGGAGCTATGGCTACACCTTC. Translated, it gives CSATRDRSYGYTF.